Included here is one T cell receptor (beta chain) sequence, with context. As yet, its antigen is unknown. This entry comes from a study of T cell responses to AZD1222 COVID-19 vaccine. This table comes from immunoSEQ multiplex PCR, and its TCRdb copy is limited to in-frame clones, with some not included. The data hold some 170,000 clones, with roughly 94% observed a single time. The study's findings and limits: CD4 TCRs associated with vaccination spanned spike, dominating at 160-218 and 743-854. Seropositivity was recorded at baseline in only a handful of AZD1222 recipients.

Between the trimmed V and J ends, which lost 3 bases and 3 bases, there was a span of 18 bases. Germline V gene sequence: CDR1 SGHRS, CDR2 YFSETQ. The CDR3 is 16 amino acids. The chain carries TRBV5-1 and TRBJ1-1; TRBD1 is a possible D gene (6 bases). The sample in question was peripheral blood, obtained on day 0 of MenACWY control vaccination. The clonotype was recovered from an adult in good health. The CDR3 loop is CASSSDRLFADTEAFF. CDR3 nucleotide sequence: TGCGCCAGCAGCTCTGACAGGCTATTCGCGGACACTGAAGCTTTCTTT.